Below are 7 T cell receptor beta chains sequenced from a single sample in a study of T cell responses to AZD1222 COVID-19 vaccine. The data were produced by immunoSEQ multiplex PCR, yet TCRdb's version contains in-frame clones alone and is incomplete. The data hold around 130,000 clones, with 70% to 90% observed a single time. The source was peripheral blood, collected 28 days after the second AZD1222 dose. These receptors were collected from an adult who received the AZD1222 COVID-19 vaccine.

The chain joins TRBV29-1 to TRBJ2-3; tentative D call: TRBD2 (5 bases). This CDR3 is 10 amino acids long. Per the germline V gene, CDR1 is SQVTM and CDR2 is ANQGSEA. Trimming removed 4 bases at V and 6 bases at J, with 5 bases between. The CDR3 sequence is CSVGGDTQYF. CDR3 nucleotide sequence: TGCAGCGTTGGCGGGGATACGCAGTATTTT.

The chain carries TRBV5-1 and TRBJ1-4; 7 bases are a match to TRBD1. The CDR3 runs 13 residues. V shed 2 bases, J shed 8 bases, and the junction held 3 bases outside the gene matches. Germline V gene lookup returns CDR1 SGHRS and CDR2 YFSETQ. CDR3 protein: CASSFAGQEKLFF. The CDR3, as DNA: TGCGCCAGCAGCTTCGCGGGACAGGAAAAACTGTTTTTT. The full variable domain, rest sourced from reference TRBV5-1 and TRBJ1-4, is KAGVTQTPRYLIKTRGQQVTLSCSPISGHRSVSWYQQTPGQGLQFLFEYFSETQRNKGNFPGRFSGRQFSNSRSEMNVSTLELGDSALYLCASSFAGQEKLFFGSGTQLSVL.

This sequence joins TRBV6-2 or TRBV6-3 and TRBJ2-5, with D maybe TRBD1 (6 bases). The V end lost 1 base, the J end lost 4 bases, and 16 bases lay between the germline ends. In germline, CDR1 is MNHEY, CDR2 SVGEGT. The CDR3 consists of 16 residues. The CDR3 sequence is CASSYWQGQGGETQYF. CDR3 sequence (DNA): TGTGCCAGCAGTTACTGGCAGGGGCAGGGCGGAGAGACCCAGTACTTC.

The rearrangement joins TRBV4-1 to TRBJ2-2; D is ambiguous. Germline CDR1 reads MGHRA; CDR2 reads YSYEKL. The CDR3 consists of 12 residues. V lost 8 bases to trimming and J lost 4 bases, with 8 bases between them. DNA of the CDR3: TGCGCCAGCGCCCGCAGCACCGGGGAGCTGTTTTTT. It encodes CASARSTGELFF.

The V call is TRBV15, the J call TRBJ1-1, with D perhaps matching TRBD1 (5 bases). Trimming removed 0 bases at V and 11 bases at J, with 16 bases between. Germline assignment: CDR1 LNHNV and CDR2 YYDKDF (reference sequence). This CDR3 is built from 14 residues. The CDR3 sequence is CATSRESGGILAFF. CDR3 nucleotides: TGTGCCACCAGCAGAGAATCGGGGGGAATATTGGCTTTCTTT.

This clone was found a few times. The chain is built from TRBV11-3 and TRBJ2-2, with D hard to call. Per the germline V gene, CDR1 is SGHNT and CDR2 is YENEEA. The CDR3 has 16 amino acids. Trimming left V 0 bases short and J 4 bases short, with 12 bases between. DNA of the CDR3: TGTGCCAGCAGCTTAGAAGCCATGTTGGCCACCGGGGAGCTGTTTTTT. Residues: CASSLEAMLATGELFF.

V is TRBV24-1 and J is TRBJ1-5, with a possible D match to TRBD1 (6 bases). The V and J ends lost 5 bases and 8 bases respectively, with 15 bases between them. The germline gives CDR1 KGHDR, CDR2 SFDVKD. The CDR3 is 14 residues long. The CDR3 here is CATSARQVFEPQHF. Here the CDR3 DNA reads TGTGCCACCAGTGCACGACAGGTTTTTGAGCCCCAGCATTTT.